Listed here is a single T cell receptor beta chain. This sample was taken from a study of cytotoxic CD8 clonotypes in ibrutinib-treated CLL. The CDR3 has 19 residues. V shed 0 bases and J shed 2 bases, with 24 bases lying between them. Germline V CDR1 and CDR2: SGHKS, YYEKEE (reference sequence). The method was immunoSEQ multiplex PCR; TCRdb's version includes in-frame clones alone and lacks a portion of them. Of around 130,000 clones in the sample, approximately 80% were seen once. Sample: PBMCs, taken after 24 months of ibrutinib treatment. The clonotype originates from a human donor with chronic lymphocytic leukemia. This chain uses TRBV5-5 with TRBJ2-7; D may match TRBD1 or TRBD2 (6 bases each). CDR3 amino acids: CASSLASSLGGAFPYEQYF. In DNA form, the CDR3 reads TGTGCCAGCAGCTTGGCCTCATCCTTGGGGGGCGCCTTCCCCTACGAGCAGTACTTC. Variable domain in full (rest from reference TRBV5-5 and TRBJ2-7): DAGVTQSPTHLIKTRGQQVTLRCSPISGHKSVSWYQQVLGQGPQFIFQYYEKEERGRGNFPDRFSARQFPNYSSELNVNALLLGDSALYLCASSLASSLGGAFPYEQYFGPGTRLTVT.